Presented here are 28 T cell receptor beta chains from one specimen sequenced in a study of blood T cell repertoires in COVID-19. Profiled with immunoSEQ multiplex PCR; TCRdb holds only in-frame clones, not every one. The sample consists of roughly 250,000 clones, about four fifths of them appearing once. The sample consisted of peripheral blood. These TCRs come from a woman aged 55-69 years with active or convalescent COVID-19.

This chain joins TRBV5-8 and TRBJ2-7; TRBD2 is a possible D gene (5 bases). V was clipped by 4 bases and J by 3 bases, with 14 bases between them. This CDR3 contains 14 residues. The germline gives CDR1 SGHTS, CDR2 YDEGEE. CDR3 bases: TGTGCCAGCAGCAGGAGGACGGGATACTACGAGCAGTACTTC. Protein product: CASSRRTGYYEQYF.

This clone was seen just once. V and J are TRBV27 and TRBJ1-1; tentatively, D is TRBD1 (5 bases). CDR1 and CDR2 (germline): MNHEY, SMNVEV (reference sequence). The CDR3 contains 14 residues. V gave up 6 bases and J gave up 4 bases, with 15 bases separating them. The CDR3 nucleotides read TGTGCCAGCAGCCCCCCAGGGTTGCGCACTGAAGCTTTCTTT. This gives the protein CASSPPGLRTEAFF.

This chain links TRBV5-6 with TRBJ1-1; no firm D call. There are 15 residues in the CDR3. Trimming left V 5 bases short and J 0 bases short, with 14 bases between. Germline lookup yields CDR1 SGHDT and CDR2 YYEEEE. The CDR3 DNA follows: TGTGCCAGCAGGCTCCATATGAGTATGAACACTGAAGCTTTCTTT. Amino acids: CASRLHMSMNTEAFF.

This chain joins TRBV3-1 (or the pseudogene TRBV3-2) and TRBJ2-4; 7 bases are shared with TRBD1. The CDR3 has 12 residues. With 3 bases clipped from V and 9 bases from J, the junction kept 2 bases outside the gene matches. Germline V lookup: CDR1 LGHDT, CDR2 YNNKEL (reference sequence). DNA for the CDR3: TGTGCCAGCAGCCAGGGACAGTCCATTCAGTACTTC. Translation gives CASSQGQSIQYF.

The chain links TRBV6-5 to TRBJ1-2; no clear D. CDR1 and CDR2 from the germline V gene are MNHEY and SVGAGI. The CDR3 extends over 14 amino acids. V lost 0 bases, J lost 6 bases, and 11 bases lay in between. This CDR3 is CASSYSRVVHGYTF. CDR3 nucleotide sequence: TGTGCCAGCAGTTACTCGAGGGTGGTTCATGGCTACACCTTC.

The V call is TRBV18, the J call TRBJ2-4, with D maybe TRBD1 (6 bases). In germline, CDR1 is KGHSH, CDR2 LQKENI. V shed 3 bases and J shed 0 bases, with 21 bases lying between them. CDR3 length equals 19 residues. CDR3 sequence reads: CASSPFPGQGELAKNIQYF. As DNA, the CDR3 is TGTGCCAGCTCACCGTTTCCGGGACAAGGGGAACTAGCCAAAAACATTCAGTACTTC. Full variable domain (remainder filled in from reference TRBV18 and TRBJ2-4): NAGVMQNPRHLVRRRGQEARLRCSPMKGHSHVYWYRQLPEEGLKFMVYLQKENIIDESGMPKERFSAEFPKEGPSILRIQQVVRGDSAAYFCASSPFPGQGELAKNIQYFGAGTRLSVL.

The chain joins TRBV11-2 to TRBJ1-2; D not resolved. From germline, CDR1 is SGHAT and CDR2 FQNNGV. The CDR3 sequence is 13 residues long. Deletions cut 2 bases from V and 3 bases from J, with 7 bases between. The CDR3 here is CASSLNPDYGYTF. The CDR3 nucleotides read TGTGCCAGCAGCTTAAATCCCGACTATGGCTACACCTTC.

The chain carries TRBV28 and TRBJ1-2, with TRBD1 as a possible D gene (5 bases). V was cut by 5 bases and J by 5 bases, with 21 bases left in between. The germline CDR1 and CDR2 sequences are MDHEN and SYDVKM. The CDR3 runs 16 residues. CDR3: CASSGAGSEPFYGYTF. As DNA, the CDR3 is TGTGCCAGCAGTGGGGCAGGATCCGAACCCTTTTATGGCTACACCTTC.

The genes are TRBV28 and TRBJ1-2, with 8 bases identical to TRBD1. J was trimmed by 0 bases and V by 7 bases; bases with no gene match: 1. Germline CDR1 reads MDHEN; CDR2 reads SYDVKM. The CDR3 consists of 13 residues. The DNA for the CDR3 is TGTGCCAGCATGACAGGGGCTAACTATGGCTACACCTTC. Protein: CASMTGANYGYTF.

CDR3 in DNA: TGTGCCAGCAGCGCCGCGGGACTAGCGGGGGGGCCGTCAGAGACCCAGTACTTC. Protein sequence: CASSAAGLAGGPSETQYF. The chain uses TRBV7-9 and TRBJ2-5; TRBD2 matches 16 bases. The CDR3 runs 18 residues. CDR1 and CDR2 from the germline V gene are SEHNR and FQNEAQ (reference sequence). The trim removed 5 bases at V and 4 bases at J, leaving 10 bases unmatched.

The CDR3 nucleotides are TGTGCCAGTAGTATAGATCCTAGCAGGGGGCTAGAAGAGACCCAGTACTTC. It encodes CASSIDPSRGLEETQYF. The chain links TRBV19 to TRBJ2-5, with 8 bases fitting TRBD1. Germline V gene data show CDR1 as LNHDA and CDR2 as SQIVND (reference sequence). Germline trimming cut 0 bases from V and 3 bases from J; bases unmatched to any gene: 9. The CDR3 sequence is 17 residues long.

The chain combines TRBV19 with TRBJ1-4; 7 bases map to TRBD1. V lost 4 bases to trimming and J lost 3 bases; unmatched junction nucleotides: 8. CDR3 size: 16 residues. Germline lookup yields CDR1 LNHDA and CDR2 SQIVND (reference sequence). In DNA form, the CDR3 reads TGTGCCAGTAGTACATACAGGGGAGAGGCTAATGAAAAACTGTTTTTT. Translated, it gives CASSTYRGEANEKLFF.

The chain is built from TRBV6-2 or TRBV6-3 and TRBJ2-5; D unclear. V lost 3 bases and J 2 bases, leaving 10 bases between the germline ends. The CDR3 runs to 14 residues. Germline V gives CDR1 MNHEY, CDR2 SVGEGT. The CDR3 here is CASSYIAEQETQYF. Written as DNA, the CDR3 is TGTGCCAGCAGTTATATCGCGGAACAAGAGACCCAGTACTTC.

V gene TRBV5-5 combines with J gene TRBJ1-1; D possibly corresponds to TRBD1 (5 bases). There are 14 residues in the CDR3. CDR1 is SGHKS and CDR2 is YYEKEE in the germline V gene (reference sequence). Between the trimmed V and J ends, which lost 2 bases and 2 bases, there was a span of 10 bases. This chain's CDR3 is CASSFNDRNTEAFF. The CDR3 DNA reads as TGTGCCAGCAGCTTCAACGACAGAAACACTGAAGCTTTCTTT.

The V and J genes are TRBV18 and TRBJ1-2; a possible D gene is TRBD1 (5 bases). Looked up from germline, CDR1 is KGHSH and CDR2 is LQKENI. There are 17 residues in the CDR3. With 3 bases removed from V and 4 bases from J, the gap between germline ends came to 21 bases. CDR3 DNA sequence: TGTGCCAGCTCACCTTCCGAGGTCAGGGCTGGTTCCTATGGCTACACCTTC. Its translation is CASSPSEVRAGSYGYTF. The complete variable domain, with remaining parts taken from reference TRBV18 and TRBJ1-2, reads NAGVMQNPRHLVRRRGQEARLRCSPMKGHSHVYWYRQLPEEGLKFMVYLQKENIIDESGMPKERFSAEFPKEGPSILRIQQVVRGDSAAYFCASSPSEVRAGSYGYTFGSGTRLTVV.

The chain is built from TRBV7-8 and TRBJ2-7, with 11 bases identical to TRBD1. The CDR3 is made up of 16 amino acids. Unmatched junction bases numbered 4, after V lost 1 base and J lost 2 bases. Per the germline V gene, CDR1 is SGHVS and CDR2 is FQNEAQ. CDR3: CASSLGWDRGAYEQYF. CDR3 DNA: TGTGCCAGCAGCTTAGGGTGGGACAGGGGGGCCTACGAGCAGTACTTC.

There are many counts of this clone. The V call is TRBV2, the J call TRBJ1-1, with TRBD1 matching over 7 bases. Trimming cost V 4 bases and J 4 bases; bases outside gene matches: 18. CDR3 length: 18 residues. From germline, CDR1 is SNHLY and CDR2 FYNNEI. The CDR3 region is CASSVPSDRDLVGTEAFF. CDR3 bases: TGTGCCAGCAGTGTTCCCAGTGACAGGGACCTAGTGGGCACTGAAGCTTTCTTT.

The chain combines TRBV30 with TRBJ2-3, with 10 bases fitting TRBD2. The CDR3 has 13 amino acids. Trimming removed 5 bases from V and 4 bases from J; junction bases left unmatched: 3. In germline, CDR1 is GTSNPN, CDR2 SVGIG (reference sequence). The chain's CDR3 is CAWRAGGADTQYF. The CDR3 DNA sequence: TGTGCCTGGCGAGCGGGGGGGGCAGATACGCAGTATTTT.

J is TRBJ2-7 and V is TRBV4-1; a weak D match, TRBD2 (7 bases). Germline assignment: CDR1 MGHRA and CDR2 YSYEKL. Between the trimmed V and J ends, which lost 0 bases and 0 bases, there was a span of 24 bases. This CDR3 has 20 amino acids. CDR3 DNA sequence: TGCGCCAGCAGCCAAGATACCTGGAGGGGGGAGGGATCCCGCTCCTACGAGCAGTACTTC. Translation gives CASSQDTWRGEGSRSYEQYF.

The chain links TRBV5-1 to TRBJ2-2; TRBD1 matches 9 bases. V dropped 3 bases and J dropped 5; count of bases not matched to a gene: 8. The CDR3 has 16 amino acids. Germline V gene data show CDR1 as SGHRS and CDR2 as YFSETQ. CDR3 sequence (DNA): TGCGCCAGCAGCTCGACAGGGACAGGGAGGACCGGGGAGCTGTTTTTT. Its protein is CASSSTGTGRTGELFF. Looking up the rest from reference TRBV5-1 and TRBJ2-2 gives the full variable domain: KAGVTQTPRYLIKTRGQQVTLSCSPISGHRSVSWYQQTPGQGLQFLFEYFSETQRNKGNFPGRFSGRQFSNSRSEMNVSTLELGDSALYLCASSSTGTGRTGELFFGEGSRLTVL.

V usage is TRBV5-1 and J usage is TRBJ1-2; 8 bases agree with TRBD1. Losses at the gene ends were 7 bases for V and 3 bases for J; bases not matched to a gene: 5. The CDR3 totals 13 residues. Per germline, CDR1 SGHRS and CDR2 YFSETQ. The chain's CDR3 is CASGTTGDYGYTF. The CDR3 region has the DNA TGCGCCAGCGGCACGACAGGGGACTATGGCTACACCTTC.

This chain connects TRBV6-5 to TRBJ1-1, with D perhaps TRBD1 (6 bases). Looked up from germline, CDR1 is MNHEY and CDR2 is SVGAGI. The CDR3 sequence is 13 residues long. The V end was cut by 8 bases, the J end by 5 bases, with 15 bases between. The CDR3 region has the DNA TGTGCCAGCGGTCTAAGGGGGGGGACTGAAGCTTTCTTT. It codes for CASGLRGGTEAFF.

This chain joins TRBV6-5 and TRBJ2-7; weak D call: TRBD1 (6 bases). V was cut by 7 bases and J by 0 bases, with 13 bases left in between. The CDR3 loop spans 14 amino acids. Germline lookup yields CDR1 MNHEY and CDR2 SVGAGI. The CDR3 region is CASTNRVSSYEQYF. In nucleotides, the CDR3 is TGTGCCAGCACTAACAGGGTCAGCTCCTACGAGCAGTACTTC.

The chain has TRBV2 and TRBJ2-3; D possibly corresponds to TRBD2 (5 bases). There are 14 residues in the CDR3. Trimming took 5 bases from V and 1 from J, leaving 10 bases between them. CDR1 and CDR2 from the germline V gene are SNHLY and FYNNEI. CDR3 DNA sequence: TGTGCCAGCAGTTGGTTGAGGGGCACAGATACGCAGTATTTT. Protein sequence: CASSWLRGTDTQYF.

This clone was detected once. The rearrangement joins TRBV2 to TRBJ1-2; possible D gene TRBD1, 6 bases. The V end was cut by 6 bases, the J end by 8 bases, with 19 bases between. The CDR3 length is 14 residues. From germline, CDR1 is SNHLY and CDR2 FYNNEI. The CDR3 here is CASSQARQDLGYTF. Written as DNA, the CDR3 is TGTGCCAGCAGCCAGGCCAGACAGGACTTAGGCTACACCTTC. Full variable domain (remainder filled in from reference TRBV2 and TRBJ1-2): EPEVTQTPSHQVTQMGQEVILRCVPISNHLYFYWYRQILGQKVEFLVSFYNNEISEKSEIFDDQFSVERPDGSNFTLKIRSTKLEDSAMYFCASSQARQDLGYTFGSGTRLTVV.

The chain joins TRBV4-3 to TRBJ2-2, with 10 bases aligning to TRBD2. With V trimmed by 3 bases and J by 2 bases, 12 bases remained unmatched. The germline V gene has CDR1 LGHNA and CDR2 YSLEER. The CDR3 contains 19 residues. The CDR3 sequence is CASSQGVASGGANTGELFF. CDR3 DNA: TGCGCCAGCAGCCAGGGGGTGGCTAGCGGGGGAGCTAACACCGGGGAGCTGTTTTTT.

This clone appeared once. The gene calls are TRBV2 and TRBJ2-5; 8 bases are a match to TRBD1. The CDR3 spans 14 residues. CDR1 is SNHLY and CDR2 is FYNNEI in the germline V gene. Unmatched junction bases numbered 6, after V lost 8 bases and J lost 1 base. The CDR3 loop reads CASASGTGQETQYF. The DNA of the CDR3 is TGTGCCAGCGCGTCAGGGACAGGCCAAGAGACCCAGTACTTC. Drawing the rest from reference TRBV2 and TRBJ2-5, the complete variable domain is EPEVTQTPSHQVTQMGQEVILRCVPISNHLYFYWYRQILGQKVEFLVSFYNNEISEKSEIFDDQFSVERPDGSNFTLKIRSTKLEDSAMYFCASASGTGQETQYFGPGTRLLVL.

V gene TRBV21-1 combines with J gene TRBJ2-3; TRBD2, the table's D call, lacks a check against the DNA. TRBV21-1 is shown as a pseudogene. The CDR3 is made up of 16 amino acids. The CDR3 DNA sequence: TGTGCCAGCAGCAAACTCGCTAGCGGGGGAAGGGATACGCAGTATTTT. Its translation is CASSKLASGGRDTQYF.